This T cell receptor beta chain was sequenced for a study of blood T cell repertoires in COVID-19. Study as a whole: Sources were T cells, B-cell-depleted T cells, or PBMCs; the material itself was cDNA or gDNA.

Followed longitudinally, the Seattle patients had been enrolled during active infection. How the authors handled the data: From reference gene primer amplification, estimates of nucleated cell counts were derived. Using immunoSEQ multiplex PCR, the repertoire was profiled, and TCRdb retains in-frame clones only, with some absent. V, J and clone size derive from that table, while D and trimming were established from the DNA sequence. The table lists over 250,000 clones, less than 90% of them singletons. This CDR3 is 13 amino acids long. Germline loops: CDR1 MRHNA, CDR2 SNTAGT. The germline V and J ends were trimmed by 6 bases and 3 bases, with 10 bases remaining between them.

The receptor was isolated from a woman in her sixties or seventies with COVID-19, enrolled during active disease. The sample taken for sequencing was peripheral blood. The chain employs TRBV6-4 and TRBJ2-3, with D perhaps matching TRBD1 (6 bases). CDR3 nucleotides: TGTGCCAGCAGACATGGACAGACAGATACGCAGTATTTT. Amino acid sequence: CASRHGQTDTQYF.